The 29 T cell receptor beta chains below were found in one sample sequenced in a study of spatial heterogeneity in lung cancer. MiXCR, applied by TCRdb to the 5' RACE reads, yields one record per CDR3 protein. The sample has nearly 95,000 distinct CDR3 sequences, just under 20% seen once. The time point here: blood at routine non-recurrence follow-up after resection. The sample in question was PBMCs, obtained at follow-up. Receptor source: a male donor with early-stage non-small cell lung cancer.

This clonotype was counted only a few times. This chain uses TRBV18 with TRBJ1-3; unclear D gene. This CDR3 spans 16 amino acids. The V gene's germline CDR1 is KGHSH and CDR2 LQKENI. The V end lost 1 base, the J end lost 1 base, and 11 bases lay between the germline ends. In nucleotides, the CDR3 is TGTGCCAGCTCACCACTGGGCAGAGCTTCTGGAAACACCATATATTTT. This encodes CASSPLGRASGNTIYF.

The V call is TRBV7-2, the J call TRBJ2-6; D might be TRBD1 (5 bases). The CDR3 is made up of 16 amino acids. Trimming cost V 5 bases and J 0 bases, with 11 bases left between them. CDR1 SGHTA and CDR2 FQGNSA come from the germline V gene. Written as DNA, the CDR3 is TGTGCCAGCAGCCCCGACAGAAACTCTGGGGCCAACGTCCTGACTTTC. Its protein product is CASSPDRNSGANVLTF.

The chain uses TRBV5-1 and TRBJ2-5, with TRBD2 matching 11 bases. This CDR3 region has 19 residues. The germline CDR1 and CDR2 sequences are SGHRS and YFSETQ. V was clipped by 4 bases and J by 1 base; unmatched bases: 15. This CDR3 is CASSLTPGTSGGTQETQYF. The CDR3, as DNA: TGCGCCAGCAGCCTAACGCCCGGGACTAGCGGAGGGACCCAAGAGACCCAGTACTTC.

By proportion, this clonotype is medium-sized. This chain uses TRBV5-4 with TRBJ2-1; 9 nucleotides agree with TRBD1. The CDR3 loop spans 15 amino acids. Unmatched junction bases numbered 2, after V lost 4 bases and J lost 0 bases. Germline V gene sequence: CDR1 SGHNT, CDR2 YYREEE (reference sequence). The chain's CDR3 is CASSKGQGSYNEQFF. In DNA form, the CDR3 reads TGTGCCAGCAGCAAGGGACAGGGCTCCTACAATGAGCAGTTCTTC.

The chain uses TRBV5-1 and TRBJ1-1; D is possibly TRBD1 (6 bases). This CDR3 is 14 amino acids long. V gave up 2 bases and J gave up 6 bases, with 14 bases separating them. The germline V gene encodes CDR1 SGHRS and CDR2 YFSETQ. The CDR3 reads CASSLQGFWAEAFF. CDR3 nucleotides: TGCGCCAGCAGCTTACAGGGATTTTGGGCTGAAGCTTTCTTT.

The chain uses TRBV14 and TRBJ2-7, with 8 bases matching TRBD2. CDR1 and CDR2 (germline): SGHDN, FVKESK. The junction had 4 bases not matched to a gene; V was cut back by 3 bases and J by 0 bases. The CDR3 is made up of 15 amino acids. DNA of the CDR3: TGTGCCAGCAGCCAGCAGAGCGGGGGCTCCTACGAGCAGTACTTC. Protein product: CASSQQSGGSYEQYF.

The chain uses TRBV3-2 and TRBJ2-2; the table's TRBD2 call for D was not verified on the DNA. TRBV3-2 is reported as a pseudogene. CDR3 length: 12 residues. The CDR3 DNA reads TGTGCCAGCAGCCAGACTAGGGGAAAGCTGTTTTTT. This encodes CASSQTRGKLFF.

The rearrangement joins TRBV4-1 to TRBJ2-2; tentative D call: TRBD1 (5 bases). The CDR3 extends over 16 amino acids. Trimming took 2 bases from V and 3 from J, leaving 13 bases between them. Looked up from germline, CDR1 is MGHRA and CDR2 is YSYEKL. CDR3 protein: CASSQSQGRYTGELFF. In DNA form, the CDR3 reads TGCGCCAGCAGCCAAAGTCAGGGTCGGTACACCGGGGAGCTGTTTTTT.

V and J are TRBV7-9 and TRBJ1-1; perhaps TRBD1 as D (5 bases). The germline V and J ends were trimmed by 1 base and 12 bases, with 12 bases remaining between them. The germline V gene encodes CDR1 SEHNR and CDR2 FQNEAQ (reference sequence). This CDR3 region has 12 residues. The CDR3 is CASSLVSQGPFF. In nucleotides, the CDR3 is TGTGCCAGCAGCTTAGTGAGCCAGGGACCTTTCTTT.

The rearrangement links TRBV12-3 or TRBV12-4 to TRBJ2-1, with no clear D. Deletions cut 3 bases from V and 8 bases from J, with 8 bases between. This CDR3 region has 12 residues. The CDR3 sequence: CASSFLRDEQFF. The CDR3 DNA is TGTGCCAGCAGTTTCCTCCGGGATGAGCAGTTCTTC.

This clonotype was detected only a few times. The chain couples TRBV4-3 to TRBJ2-2; D not certain. V gave up 0 bases and J gave up 0 bases, with 11 bases separating them. CDR3 size: 17 residues. Germline CDR1 is LGHNA and CDR2 is YSLEER. This CDR3 is CASSQDVAVPNTGELFF. As DNA, the CDR3 is TGCGCCAGCAGCCAAGATGTGGCAGTACCGAACACCGGGGAGCTGTTTTTT.

The chain links TRBV7-9 to TRBJ1-5, with 11 positions matching TRBD1. The J segment lost 2 bases and the V segment lost 5 bases, leaving 2 bases of the junction unmatched. This CDR3 has 15 amino acids. Per the germline V gene, CDR1 is SEHNR and CDR2 is FQNEAQ (reference sequence). DNA for the CDR3: TGTGCCAGCAGCGCGGGACAGGGGGGCAATCAGCCCCAGCATTTT. Residues: CASSAGQGGNQPQHF.

This clonotype has more than one count but fewer than ten. The V and J genes are TRBV2 and TRBJ2-3; D perhaps matches TRBD2 (6 bases). Germline V CDR1 and CDR2: SNHLY, FYNNEI. CDR3 length: 14 amino acids. Trimming removed 7 bases at V and 1 base at J, with 12 bases between. Here the CDR3 DNA reads TGTGCCAGCAAGCGGCCGGGAGGCACAGATACGCAGTATTTT. Protein: CASKRPGGTDTQYF.

The gene calls are TRBV6-6 and TRBJ1-5; D not certain. Germline assignment: CDR1 MNHNY and CDR2 SVGAGI (reference sequence). This CDR3 is built from 17 residues. The V gene lost 2 bases and the J gene lost 3 bases, with 17 bases spanning the gap. The CDR3 protein is CASSYPEVRKPNQPQHF. CDR3 bases: TGTGCCAGCAGTTACCCGGAAGTTCGGAAACCCAATCAGCCCCAGCATTTT.

This clonotype was observed a few times. CDR3 in amino acids: CASSPLGSDTEAFF. CDR3 nucleotide sequence: TGTGCCAGCTCACCACTAGGGTCCGACACTGAAGCTTTCTTT. V usage is TRBV18 and J usage is TRBJ1-1, with D hard to call. The CDR3 extends over 14 amino acids. Per the germline V gene, CDR1 is KGHSH and CDR2 is LQKENI. The V gene lost 1 base and the J gene lost 3 bases, with 9 bases spanning the gap. The complete variable domain, with remaining parts taken from reference TRBV18 and TRBJ1-1, reads NAGVMQNPRHLVRRRGQEARLRCSPMKGHSHVYWYRQLPEEGLKFMVYLQKENIIDESGMPKERFSAEFPKEGPSILRIQQVVRGDSAAYFCASSPLGSDTEAFFGQGTRLTVV.

This clonotype appeared a single time. The chain is built from TRBV7-6 and TRBJ2-7, with D maybe TRBD2 (6 bases). This CDR3 contains 15 residues. Germline V gene sequence: CDR1 SGHVS, CDR2 FNYEAQ. The V end lost 1 base, the J end lost 2 bases, and 12 bases lay between the germline ends. CDR3 DNA: TGTGCCAGCAGCTTAGGACCCGGGGGAACCTACGAGCAGTACGTC. Translation gives CASSLGPGGTYEQYV.

The sample holds a few counts of this clonotype. The V gene is TRBV3-1, the J gene TRBJ1-1; D is unresolved. Germline CDR1 LGHDT, CDR2 YNNKEL (reference sequence). CDR3 length: 13 amino acids. V was pared by 1 base and J by 5 bases, with 8 bases between. The CDR3 nucleotides are TGTGCCAGCAGCCAAGGTGAGAGGACTGAAGCTTTCTTT. Its protein product is CASSQGERTEAFF. The full variable domain, rest sourced from reference TRBV3-1 and TRBJ1-1, is DTAVSQTPKYLVTQMGNDKSIKCEQNLGHDTMYWYKQDSKKFLKIMFSYNNKELIINETVPNRFSPKSPDKAHLNLHINSLELGDSAVYFCASSQGERTEAFFGQGTRLTVV.

This chain uses TRBV7-2 with TRBJ1-2, with D unresolved. The V gene lost 2 bases and the J gene lost 3 bases, with 7 bases spanning the gap. The germline V gene encodes CDR1 SGHTA and CDR2 FQGNSA. This CDR3 is 13 amino acids long. The CDR3 sequence is CASSLQSYYGYTF. The DNA of the CDR3 is TGTGCCAGCAGCTTACAGAGTTACTATGGCTACACCTTC. Filled out from reference TRBV7-2 and TRBJ1-2, the complete variable domain reads GAGVSQSPSNKVTEKGKDVELRCDPISGHTALYWYRQSLGQGLEFLIYFQGNSAPDKSGLPSDRFSAERTGGSVSTLTIQRTQQEDSAVYLCASSLQSYYGYTFGSGTRLTVV.

This clonotype has ten or more counts. This rearrangement joins TRBV2 to TRBJ2-7, with D unresolved. V was clipped by 5 bases and J by 2 bases, with 4 bases between them. The CDR3 contains 11 residues. Looked up from germline, CDR1 is SNHLY and CDR2 is FYNNEI. The CDR3 region is CASSLTYEQYF. The CDR3 DNA reads as TGTGCCAGCAGTCTAACCTACGAGCAGTACTTC. Together with reference TRBV2 and TRBJ2-7, the CDR3 gives the full variable domain: EPEVTQTPSHQVTQMGQEVILRCVPISNHLYFYWYRQILGQKVEFLVSFYNNEISEKSEIFDDQFSVERPDGSNFTLKIRSTKLEDSAMYFCASSLTYEQYFGPGTRLTVT.

This clonotype occurred a few times. V gene TRBV5-1 combines with J gene TRBJ2-5, with D tentatively TRBD1 (6 bases). From germline, CDR1 is SGHRS and CDR2 YFSETQ. V was pared by 0 bases and J by 2 bases, with 14 bases between. This CDR3 region has 16 residues. This CDR3 reads CASSLGGGQLQETQYF. The CDR3 region has the DNA TGCGCCAGCAGCTTGGGGGGTGGACAGCTTCAAGAGACCCAGTACTTC.

The rearrangement links TRBV2 to TRBJ2-1; TRBD1 is a possible D gene (6 bases). Germline V CDR1 and CDR2: SNHLY, FYNNEI. V was pared by 9 bases and J by 4 bases, with 13 bases between. The length of the CDR3 is 13 residues. CDR3 sequence (DNA): TGTGCCAGTACAGGGCTAGGTTACAATGAGCAGTTCTTC. Translating gives CASTGLGYNEQFF.

This clonotype was seen more than once but under ten times. The chain uses TRBV6-2 or TRBV6-3 and TRBJ2-4; D is unclear. Trimming stripped 8 bases from V and 2 bases from J, with 10 bases between. The germline gives CDR1 MNHEY, CDR2 SVGEGT. The CDR3 runs 13 residues. CDR3: CASRSPPKNIQYF. The CDR3 bases are TGTGCCAGCCGCTCCCCCCCCAAAAACATTCAGTACTTC.

Only a few counts were recorded for this clonotype. The rearrangement joins TRBV6-6 to TRBJ2-1; 12 bases are a match to TRBD2. Germline assignment: CDR1 MNHNY and CDR2 SVGAGI (reference sequence). V lost 3 bases and J lost 8; bases outside the gene matches: 5. The CDR3 covers 15 residues. CDR3 in DNA: TGTGCCAGCAGTTATTCCGGGACTAGCGGGTATGAGCAGTTCTTC. Protein product: CASSYSGTSGYEQFF.

V is TRBV7-9 and J is TRBJ2-7, with a tentative D call TRBD2 (5 bases). Germline V CDR1 and CDR2: SEHNR, FQNEAQ (reference sequence). Trimming shortened V by 4 bases and J by 6 bases, and 13 bases separated the two germline ends. The CDR3 totals 13 residues. The chain's CDR3 is CASSSTAVPEQYF. For the CDR3, the DNA is TGTGCCAGCAGCTCTACAGCGGTCCCCGAGCAGTACTTC.

A few counts support this clonotype. The chain employs TRBV4-1 and TRBJ1-5, with 7 bases fitting TRBD1. Germline CDR1 reads MGHRA; CDR2 reads YSYEKL. The V segment lost 3 bases and the J segment 10 bases; nucleotides outside the gene matches: 9. This CDR3 comprises 14 residues. CDR3 in amino acids: CASSQQQGRDPQHF. The CDR3 nucleotides read TGCGCCAGCAGCCAGCAACAGGGGCGGGATCCCCAGCATTTT.

The chain combines TRBV4-1 with TRBJ2-5, with TRBD1 as a possible D gene (5 bases). Deletions cut 2 bases from V and 1 base from J, with 14 bases between. This CDR3 region has 16 residues. Germline CDR1 and CDR2: MGHRA and YSYEKL. The CDR3 reads CASSQSDRAFQETQYF. CDR3 bases: TGCGCCAGCAGCCAAAGTGACAGAGCCTTCCAAGAGACCCAGTACTTC.

There are a few counts of this clonotype. The chain recombines TRBV5-1 with TRBJ2-3; 8 positions match TRBD2. The V segment lost 3 bases and the J segment 0 bases; nucleotides outside the gene matches: 21. CDR1 SGHRS and CDR2 YFSETQ come from the germline V gene. The CDR3 is 21 residues long. CDR3 region: CASSSPPVQRESKTSTDTQYF. CDR3 DNA: TGCGCCAGCAGCTCCCCTCCAGTCCAGCGGGAGTCCAAGACGAGCACAGATACGCAGTATTTT. Full variable domain (remainder filled in from reference TRBV5-1 and TRBJ2-3): KAGVTQTPRYLIKTRGQQVTLSCSPISGHRSVSWYQQTPGQGLQFLFEYFSETQRNKGNFPGRFSGRQFSNSRSEMNVSTLELGDSALYLCASSSPPVQRESKTSTDTQYFGPGTRLTVL.

The chain uses TRBV20-1 and TRBJ2-2, with D perhaps matching TRBD1 or TRBD2 (6 bases each). CDR3 size: 13 residues. Germline loops: CDR1 DFQATT, CDR2 SNEGSKA (reference sequence). Trimming removed 5 bases from V and 4 bases from J, with 11 bases in between. This CDR3 is CSAVEGGTGELFF. In nucleotides, the CDR3 is TGCAGTGCTGTGGAGGGGGGCACCGGGGAGCTGTTTTTT.

The CDR3 bases are TGCGCCAGCAGCCAAGATTCTCGGGGAGGGGGTGCGTACGAGCAGTACTTC. Translation: CASSQDSRGGGAYEQYF. The chain employs TRBV4-1 and TRBJ2-7, with D possibly TRBD2 on 7 matching bases. In germline, CDR1 is MGHRA, CDR2 YSYEKL. The CDR3 has 17 amino acids. V was trimmed by 0 bases and J by 4 bases, leaving 19 bases between them.